The subject of this entry is one T cell receptor (beta chain). This record belongs to a study of blood T cell repertoires in COVID-19. Study in general: Acute and convalescent COVID-19 specimens originated in the United States, Italy and Spain. The analysed material was cDNA or gDNA that came from T cells, B-cell-depleted T cells, or PBMCs.

In the authors' workflow: Quantification of nucleated cells was approximated via reference gene primer amplification. Method: immunoSEQ multiplex PCR; TCRdb's copy keeps in-frame clones and lacks some. V and J calls and clone size are given by that table; D and trimming were obtained from the DNA. The sample carries about 330,000 clones, about 90% recorded once. The V gene lost 3 bases and the J gene lost 5 bases, with 19 bases spanning the gap. CDR1 SGHDN and CDR2 FVKESK come from the germline V gene. CDR3 size: 16 residues. The sequencing sample was made of PBMCs or T cells enriched from blood (not recorded which). The TCR was taken from a man aged 30 to 45 who had recovered from COVID-19. This chain uses TRBV14 with TRBJ2-5, with a possible D match to TRBD2 (7 bases). CDR3 nucleotide sequence: TGTGCCAGCAGCCAGACCGTGCGGGGGCGCGATGAGACCCAGTACTTC. This codes for CASSQTVRGRDETQYF.